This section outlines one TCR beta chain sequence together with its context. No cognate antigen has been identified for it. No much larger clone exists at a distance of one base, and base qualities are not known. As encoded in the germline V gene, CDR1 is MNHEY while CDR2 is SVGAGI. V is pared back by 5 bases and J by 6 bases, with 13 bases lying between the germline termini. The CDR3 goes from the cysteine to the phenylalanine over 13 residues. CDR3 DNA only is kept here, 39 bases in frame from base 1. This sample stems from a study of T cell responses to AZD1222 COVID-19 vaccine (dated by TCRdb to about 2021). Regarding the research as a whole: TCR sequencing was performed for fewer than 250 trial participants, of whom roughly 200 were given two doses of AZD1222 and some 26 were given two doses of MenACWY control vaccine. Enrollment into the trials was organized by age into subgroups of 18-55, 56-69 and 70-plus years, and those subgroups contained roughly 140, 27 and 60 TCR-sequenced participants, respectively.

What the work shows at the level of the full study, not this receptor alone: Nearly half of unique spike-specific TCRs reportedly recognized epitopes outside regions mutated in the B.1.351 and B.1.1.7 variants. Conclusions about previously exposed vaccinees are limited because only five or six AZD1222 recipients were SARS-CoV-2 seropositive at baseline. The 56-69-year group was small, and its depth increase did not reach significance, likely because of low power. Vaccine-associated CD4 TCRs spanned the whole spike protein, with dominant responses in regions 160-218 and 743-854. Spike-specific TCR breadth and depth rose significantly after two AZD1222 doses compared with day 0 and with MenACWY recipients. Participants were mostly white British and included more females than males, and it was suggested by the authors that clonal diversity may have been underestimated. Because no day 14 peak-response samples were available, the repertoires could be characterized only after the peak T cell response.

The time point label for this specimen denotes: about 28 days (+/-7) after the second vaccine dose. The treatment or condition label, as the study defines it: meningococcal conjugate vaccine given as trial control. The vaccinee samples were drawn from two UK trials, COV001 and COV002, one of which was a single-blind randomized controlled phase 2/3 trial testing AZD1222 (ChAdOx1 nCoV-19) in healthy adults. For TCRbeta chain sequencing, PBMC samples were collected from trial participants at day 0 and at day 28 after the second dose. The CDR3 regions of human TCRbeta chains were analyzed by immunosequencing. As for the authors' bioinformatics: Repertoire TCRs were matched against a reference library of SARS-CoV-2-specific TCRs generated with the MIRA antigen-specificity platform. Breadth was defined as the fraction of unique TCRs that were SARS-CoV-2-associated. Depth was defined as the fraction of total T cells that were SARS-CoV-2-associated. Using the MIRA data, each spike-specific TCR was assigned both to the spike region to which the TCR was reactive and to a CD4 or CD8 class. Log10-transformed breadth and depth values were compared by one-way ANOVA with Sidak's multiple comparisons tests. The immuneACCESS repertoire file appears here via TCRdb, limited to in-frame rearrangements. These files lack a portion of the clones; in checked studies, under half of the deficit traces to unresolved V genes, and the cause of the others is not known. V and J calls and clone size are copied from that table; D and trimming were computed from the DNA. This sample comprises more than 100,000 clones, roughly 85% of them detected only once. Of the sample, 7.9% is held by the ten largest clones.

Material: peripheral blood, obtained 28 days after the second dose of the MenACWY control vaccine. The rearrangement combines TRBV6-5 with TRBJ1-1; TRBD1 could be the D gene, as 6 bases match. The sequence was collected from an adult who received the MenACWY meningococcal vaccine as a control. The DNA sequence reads TGTGCCAGCAGTCAACAGGGATTTCCTGAAGCTTTCTTT. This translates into CASSQQGFPEAFF.